The T cell receptor (beta chain) described here comes from a study of cytomegalovirus exposure and HLA in healthy donors. Amplification used 60 Vbeta primers and 13 Jbeta primers. Authors' processing steps: It was a later analysis that counted about 80 million unique TCR beta chains, of which 8.5 million to 12 million were shared. Method: immunoSEQ multiplex PCR; TCRdb's copy keeps in-frame clones and lacks some. The V and J calls and the clone size are those of that table, but D and trimming were determined from the DNA. The table has roughly 150,000 clones, 77% seen once. Regarding the study as a whole: In a later analysis, V- and J-gene trimming of beta chains associated with a DCLRE1C missense variant, replicated independently.

Comment on this clone: The target antigen is unknown.

The CDR3 spans 15 residues. Germline loops: CDR1 SGHRS, CDR2 YFSETQ. After removal of 4 bases from V and 4 bases from J, the junction contained 5 bases not matched to a gene. The receptor comes from a male donor in good health and CMV-seronegative. This chain uses TRBV5-1 with TRBJ2-1; 10 bases agree with TRBD2. The specimen was PBMCs. The CDR3 sequence is CASSPGTSAYNEQFF. CDR3 nucleotide sequence: TGCGCCAGCAGCCCTGGGACTAGCGCTTACAATGAGCAGTTCTTC.